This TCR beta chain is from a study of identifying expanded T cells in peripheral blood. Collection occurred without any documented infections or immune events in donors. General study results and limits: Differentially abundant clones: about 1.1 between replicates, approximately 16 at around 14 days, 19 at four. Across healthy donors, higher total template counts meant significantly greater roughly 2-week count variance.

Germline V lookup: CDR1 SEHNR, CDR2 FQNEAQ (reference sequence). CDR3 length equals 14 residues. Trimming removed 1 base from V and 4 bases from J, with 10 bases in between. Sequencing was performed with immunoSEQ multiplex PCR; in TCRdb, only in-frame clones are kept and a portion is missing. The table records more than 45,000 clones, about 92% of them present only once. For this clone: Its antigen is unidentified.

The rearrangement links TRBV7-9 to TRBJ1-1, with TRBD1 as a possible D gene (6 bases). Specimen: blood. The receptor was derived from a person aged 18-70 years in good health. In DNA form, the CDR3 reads TGTGCCAGCAGCTTAGACACAGGGAGCACTGAAGCTTTCTTT. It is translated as CASSLDTGSTEAFF.